This TCR beta chain was recorded in a study of Ad26.COV2.S vaccination and SARS-CoV-2 variants. Treatment reported: 15 to 20 received Ad26.COV2.S at low or high dose, single or two shots; a few received placebo; per-sample allocation not given. At day 63 after the first vaccine or placebo injection, samples were drawn. Using immunoSEQ multiplex PCR, the repertoire was profiled, and TCRdb retains in-frame clones only, with some absent. The table lists some 300,000 clones, just over 85% of them singletons, with 1.9% in the top ten. The germline V gene has CDR1 SGDLS and CDR2 YYNGEE. The CDR3 is 16 amino acids. With V trimmed by 3 bases and J by 7 bases, 12 bases remained unmatched. Broader study findings: People who got the vaccine or the placebo had similar non-spike TCR breadth.

As regards this clone: The antigen is undetermined.

The rearrangement joins TRBV9 to TRBJ2-5; 10 nucleotides align to TRBD2. Sequenced material: peripheral blood, taken in a trial of Ad26.COV2.S vaccine versus placebo. The clonotype comes from a person between 18 and 65 years old who received the Ad26.COV2.S COVID-19 vaccine or a placebo. As DNA, the CDR3 is TGTGCCAGCAGCGCTTCACCGGGACTAGCGAGGGGGACCCAGTACTTC. This translates into CASSASPGLARGTQYF.